These 30 T cell receptor beta chains were sequenced from one sample in a study of control samples from healthy donors and cancer patients (dated by TCRdb to 2018 to 2020). Libraries were prepared through the immunoSEQ multiplex PCR assay. As stored in TCRdb, this immuneACCESS dataset retains in-frame rearrangements with V and J assigned. A fraction of the clones does not appear; measured against another copy, unresolved V genes explain less than half of the discrepancy, and the remainder lacks a known reason. The sample table lists roughly 80,000 clones, approximately 91% of them with a count of one. Together, the top ten hold 5.7% of the sample. Sequenced material: blood. The receptors here all came from a woman between 50 and 59 years old in good health.

The V call is TRBV10-3, the J call TRBJ1-2; D possibly corresponds to TRBD1 (5 bases). V lost 8 bases to trimming and J lost 2 bases, with 12 bases between them. The CDR3 consists of 13 residues. Germline V gene data show CDR1 as ENHRY and CDR2 as SYGVKD. CDR3 sequence (DNA): TGTGCCATCTTAGGGACCGCCAACTATGGCTACACCTTC. Encoded protein: CAILGTANYGYTF.

CDR3 residues: CAWKEKGTDTQYF. The CDR3, as DNA: TGTGCCTGGAAAGAAAAGGGCACAGATACGCAGTATTTT. V is TRBV30 and J is TRBJ2-3; D is undetermined. V was clipped by 4 bases and J by 1 base, with 9 bases between them. From germline, CDR1 is GTSNPN and CDR2 SVGIG (reference sequence). The CDR3 is 13 residues long. Full variable domain (remainder filled in from reference TRBV30 and TRBJ2-3): SQTIHQWPATLVQPVGSPLSLECTVEGTSNPNLYWYRQAAGRGLQLLFYSVGIGQISSEVPQNLSASRPQDRQFILSSKKLLLSDSGFYLCAWKEKGTDTQYFGPGTRLTVL.

The V gene is TRBV27, the J gene TRBJ1-6; 7 bases line up with TRBD1. Germline V gene data show CDR1 as MNHEY and CDR2 as SMNVEV (reference sequence). The CDR3 consists of 15 residues. V lost 4 bases to trimming and J lost 8 bases; unmatched junction nucleotides: 8. The CDR3 sequence: CASSSKQGRYSPLHF. The CDR3 DNA reads as TGTGCCAGCAGTTCGAAACAGGGGAGGTATTCACCCCTCCACTTT.

This rearrangement joins TRBV3-1 (or the pseudogene TRBV3-2) to TRBJ2-4; D gene unclear. V shed 4 bases and J shed 4 bases, with 5 bases lying between them. The V gene's germline CDR1 is LGHDT and CDR2 YNNKEL (reference sequence). This CDR3 region has 12 residues. Here the CDR3 reads CASSLFKNIQYF. As DNA, the CDR3 is TGTGCCAGCAGCCTTTTTAAAAACATTCAGTACTTC.

The J gene is TRBJ2-1, the V gene TRBV4-2, with 12 bases aligning to TRBD2. Trimming removed 1 base from V and 7 bases from J; junction bases left unmatched: 11. In germline, CDR1 is LGHNA, CDR2 YNFKEQ. The CDR3 has 18 residues. The CDR3 region has the DNA TGTGCCAGCAGCCAAGTTGCGCTAGCGGGGGGGCATGGGAATGAGCAGTTCTTC. Translation: CASSQVALAGGHGNEQFF.

The chain uses TRBV6-5 and TRBJ2-2; no clear D gene. There are 15 residues in the CDR3. V was shortened by 6 bases and J by 1 base, with 12 bases between the two germline ends. Germline CDR1 and CDR2: MNHEY and SVGAGI. CDR3 protein: CASSQKYLNTGELFF. Here the CDR3 DNA reads TGTGCCAGCAGCCAAAAGTACTTGAACACCGGGGAGCTGTTTTTT.

The chain couples TRBV5-4 to TRBJ2-7; 9 bases are a match to TRBD2. Trimming removed 0 bases from V and 7 bases from J; junction bases left unmatched: 2. CDR1 and CDR2 from the germline V gene are SGHNT and YYREEE (reference sequence). The CDR3 has 13 amino acids. In DNA, the CDR3 is TGTGCCAGCAGCTTGGTTAGCGGGGGAGAGCAGTACTTC. Protein sequence: CASSLVSGGEQYF.

The J gene is TRBJ2-1, the V gene TRBV3-1 (or the pseudogene TRBV3-2), with D perhaps being TRBD1 or TRBD2 (6 bases each). The CDR3 consists of 15 residues. Trimming pared 4 bases from V and 0 bases from J, leaving 10 bases between. Germline values: CDR1 LGHDT, CDR2 YNNKEL (reference sequence). CDR3 sequence (DNA): TGTGCCAGCAGCCGGGGGGCCCACTCCTACAATGAGCAGTTCTTC. This sequence encodes CASSRGAHSYNEQFF.

V usage is TRBV5-5 and J usage is TRBJ1-2; unclear D gene. V was cut by 5 bases and J by 4 bases, with 12 bases left in between. This CDR3 has 13 amino acids. The germline CDR1 and CDR2 sequences are SGHKS and YYEKEE (reference sequence). CDR3 region: CASSPDGVYGYTF. The CDR3 DNA reads as TGTGCCAGCAGTCCGGACGGAGTCTATGGCTACACCTTC. Full variable domain (missing parts from reference TRBV5-5 and TRBJ1-2): DAGVTQSPTHLIKTRGQQVTLRCSPISGHKSVSWYQQVLGQGPQFIFQYYEKEERGRGNFPDRFSARQFPNYSSELNVNALLLGDSALYLCASSPDGVYGYTFGSGTRLTVV.

V is TRBV30 and J is TRBJ1-2; no clear D gene. V was trimmed by 0 bases and J by 0 bases, leaving 20 bases between them. CDR1 and CDR2 from the germline V gene are GTSNPN and SVGIG (reference sequence). CDR3 length: 18 residues. The CDR3 region is CAWSVSFIQDSANYGYTF. Written as DNA, the CDR3 is TGTGCCTGGAGTGTATCATTCATTCAGGATTCAGCTAACTATGGCTACACCTTC.

The chain carries TRBV11-2 and TRBJ1-2; possibly TRBD1 for D (5 bases). This CDR3 is built from 13 residues. Germline V CDR1 and CDR2: SGHAT, FQNNGV. Between the trimmed V and J ends, which lost 2 bases and 8 bases, there was a span of 12 bases. The CDR3 here is CASSLFRVHGYTF. CDR3 in DNA: TGTGCCAGCAGCTTATTCAGGGTTCACGGCTACACCTTC.

The chain carries TRBV5-1 and TRBJ2-3; perhaps TRBD1 as D (6 bases). CDR1 is SGHRS, CDR2 YFSETQ, per germline. The CDR3 runs to 14 residues. V lost 4 bases to trimming and J lost 4 bases, with 13 bases between them. The CDR3 nucleotides read TGCGCCAGCAGCAAGGCACAGGGCTCAGATACGCAGTATTTT. It codes for CASSKAQGSDTQYF.

The chain recombines TRBV7-8 with TRBJ1-2, with 8 bases lining up with TRBD1. CDR1 is SGHVS and CDR2 is FQNEAQ in the germline V gene. The CDR3 consists of 16 residues. Losses at the gene ends were 6 bases for V and 8 bases for J; bases not matched to a gene: 17. CDR3 bases: TGTGCCAGCAGACCCTCTTTGGAGGACAGGGCTGGAGGCTACACCTTC. Translating gives CASRPSLEDRAGGYTF.

The chain has TRBV11-3 and TRBJ2-1; either TRBD1 or TRBD2 may supply D (5 bases each). The CDR3 is 14 residues long. Deletions cut 5 bases from V and 7 bases from J, with 15 bases between. Germline V gene data show CDR1 as SGHNT and CDR2 as YENEEA. CDR3 region: CASSIGGDLNEQFF. CDR3 nucleotide sequence: TGTGCCAGCAGCATTGGGGGAGACCTAAATGAGCAGTTCTTC. Combining the CDR3 with reference TRBV11-3 and TRBJ2-1 gives the whole variable domain EAGVVQSPRYKIIEKKQPVAFWCNPISGHNTLYWYLQNLGQGPELLIRYENEEAVDDSQLPKDRFSAERLKGVDSTLKIQPAELGDSAVYLCASSIGGDLNEQFFGPGTRLTVL.

The chain joins TRBV2 to TRBJ1-1; no clear D gene. CDR1 and CDR2 from the germline V gene are SNHLY and FYNNEI. V lost 4 bases to trimming and J lost 1 base, with 7 bases between them. CDR3 length equals 13 residues. The CDR3 loop reads CASSGRQNTEAFF. CDR3 DNA: TGTGCCAGCAGTGGTCGACAGAACACTGAAGCTTTCTTT.

This chain links TRBV9 with TRBJ2-2; TRBD2 aligns across 11 bases. The CDR3 contains 16 residues. Germline values: CDR1 SGDLS, CDR2 YYNGEE. Losses at the gene ends were 4 bases for V and 3 bases for J; bases not matched to a gene: 5. The DNA for the CDR3 is TGTGCCAGCAGCCCCGGGACTAGCGGTGACACCGGGGAGCTGTTTTTT. This sequence encodes CASSPGTSGDTGELFF.

The chain uses TRBV29-1 and TRBJ1-1; the D gene is possibly TRBD1 (5 bases). The CDR3 length is 16 residues. With 0 bases removed from V and 4 bases from J, the gap between germline ends came to 18 bases. Per the germline V gene, CDR1 is SQVTM and CDR2 is ANQGSEA. The CDR3 sequence is CSVEDFRDSRGTEAFF. The CDR3 nucleotides are TGCAGCGTTGAAGATTTCCGGGACTCAAGGGGCACTGAAGCTTTCTTT.

The chain recombines TRBV30 with TRBJ1-2; D uncertain. The germline V gene has CDR1 GTSNPN and CDR2 SVGIG (reference sequence). This CDR3 is built from 13 residues. V lost 0 bases and J 6 bases, leaving 11 bases between the germline ends. CDR3 loop: CAWSVNTGNGYTF. Written as DNA, the CDR3 is TGTGCCTGGAGTGTTAATACGGGCAATGGCTACACCTTC.

This clone was seen just once. The chain has TRBV2 and TRBJ1-3; D is unclear. The CDR3 loop spans 15 amino acids. Trimming removed 1 base at V and 4 bases at J, with 11 bases between. The germline gives CDR1 SNHLY, CDR2 FYNNEI. The CDR3 DNA reads as TGTGCCAGCAGTGAAGATAGGGTGACAGGAAACACCATATATTTT. Translating it yields CASSEDRVTGNTIYF. The variable domain in full, with the rest retrieved from reference TRBV2 and TRBJ1-3, is EPEVTQTPSHQVTQMGQEVILRCVPISNHLYFYWYRQILGQKVEFLVSFYNNEISEKSEIFDDQFSVERPDGSNFTLKIRSTKLEDSAMYFCASSEDRVTGNTIYFGEGSWLTVV.

V and J are TRBV5-1 and TRBJ2-2; 8 bases agree with TRBD1. Germline CDR1 is SGHRS and CDR2 is YFSETQ. V was clipped by 4 bases and J by 4 bases; unmatched bases: 9. There are 16 residues in the CDR3. CDR3 bases: TGCGCCAGCAGCAGAGGACAGGGAGCGGGCACCGGGGAGCTGTTTTTT. Its translation is CASSRGQGAGTGELFF.

The chain uses TRBV12-3 or TRBV12-4 and TRBJ1-5, with D perhaps matching TRBD1 (5 bases). This CDR3 contains 12 residues. Trimming left V 5 bases short and J 6 bases short, with 8 bases between. The CDR3 reads CASSGGVQPQHF. Written as DNA, the CDR3 is TGTGCCAGCAGTGGGGGGGTTCAGCCCCAGCATTTT.

To note about this clone: The sample carries other DNA sequences with the same CDR3. The chain links TRBV6-1 to TRBJ1-1; D might be TRBD1 (6 bases). CDR1 is MNHNS, CDR2 SASEGT, per germline. CDR3 size: 14 residues. V was shortened by 3 bases and J by 0 bases, with 8 bases between the two germline ends. This CDR3 reads CASSDRGLNTEAFF. The CDR3 nucleotides are TGTGCCAGCAGTGACAGGGGTTTGAACACTGAAGCTTTCTTT.

The rearrangement uses TRBV25-1 and TRBJ2-1; TRBD1 matches at 11 bases. With V trimmed by 4 bases and J by 3 bases, 8 bases remained unmatched. Germline V CDR1 and CDR2: MGHDK, SYGVNS. The CDR3 is 17 residues long. Here the CDR3 DNA reads TGTGCCAGCAGTGGGCTCTGGACAGGGGGCTTCTACAATGAGCAGTTCTTC. This gives the protein CASSGLWTGGFYNEQFF.

This clone was observed a single time. This chain uses TRBV10-1 with TRBJ2-3; D possibly corresponds to TRBD2 (6 bases). There are 15 residues in the CDR3. CDR1 WNHNN and CDR2 SYGVQD come from the germline V gene (reference sequence). V was shortened by 4 bases and J by 2 bases, with 13 bases between the two germline ends. CDR3 in DNA: TGCGCCAGCAGTGGCCCGCGGGGTGACACAGATACGCAGTATTTT. Translation gives CASSGPRGDTDTQYF.

This chain links TRBV6-5 with TRBJ1-1; D gene unclear. V dropped 6 bases and J dropped 5 bases, with 13 bases sitting between them. Per germline, CDR1 MNHEY and CDR2 SVGAGI. The CDR3 is made up of 13 amino acids. CDR3 in DNA: TGTGCCAGCAGGCACCCCGATGGTACTGAAGCTTTCTTT. Translation: CASRHPDGTEAFF.

In its sample, this clone was seen once. The rearrangement joins TRBV3-1 (or the pseudogene TRBV3-2) to TRBJ1-2, with 8 bases that match TRBD1. V gave up 4 bases and J gave up 3 bases; unmatched junction bases: 13. The germline V gene encodes CDR1 LGHDT and CDR2 YNNKEL (reference sequence). This CDR3 has 17 amino acids. The CDR3 coding sequence is TGTGCCAGCAGCCTATCCGGGACAGGAAGATCACACTATGGCTACACCTTC. The encoded protein is CASSLSGTGRSHYGYTF.

The chain couples TRBV7-9 to TRBJ1-1; TRBD1 agrees at 7 bases. V lost 5 bases to trimming and J lost 7 bases; unmatched junction nucleotides: 10. The CDR3 sequence is 14 residues long. In germline, CDR1 is SEHNR, CDR2 FQNEAQ (reference sequence). The CDR3 protein is CASSLRQGRDEAFF. CDR3 sequence (DNA): TGTGCCAGCAGCCTAAGACAGGGAAGGGATGAAGCTTTCTTT.

On this clone: Germline is not matched at one junction end, which may reflect a read error. This sequence joins TRBV5-1 and TRBJ1-6; 7 bases map to TRBD1. This CDR3 has 14 residues. CDR1 is SGHRS, CDR2 YFSETQ, per germline. This CDR3 is CASSLTGADSPLHF. The CDR3 DNA is TGCGCCAGCAGCTTAACAGGGGCTGATTCGCCCCTCCACTTT.

The rearrangement uses TRBV9 and TRBJ1-2, with 7 bases identical to TRBD1. Germline lookup yields CDR1 SGDLS and CDR2 YYNGEE. The CDR3 runs to 15 residues. Germline trimming cut 4 bases from V and 4 bases from J; bases unmatched to any gene: 10. CDR3 DNA: TGTGCCAGCAGCCCCCGACAGGGAGTAGGCTATGGCTACACCTTC. This translates into CASSPRQGVGYGYTF.

This sequence joins TRBV29-1 and TRBJ2-7; D unclear. Germline CDR1 SQVTM, CDR2 ANQGSEA. V shed 4 bases and J shed 7 bases, with 11 bases lying between them. This CDR3 has 11 amino acids. The DNA for the CDR3 is TGCAGCGTTGCCCCTATGGGAGAGCAGTACTTC. It codes for CSVAPMGEQYF.